These T cell receptor beta chains were read from a single sample in a study of T cell repertoires in cytomegalovirus infection. These TCRs' antigens remain unknown. TCRdb re-called the reads through MiXCR, storing one row per CDR3 protein. The data contain some 940,000 distinct CDR3 sequences, approximately 31% of them singletons. The input for sequencing was cultured CD8+ T cells from PBMCs, taken from culture after CMV antigen stimulation. Source of these receptors: a human donor in good health (CMV status not recorded). Some clones in this sample may be carry-over from other donors' samples. CDR3s include the opening cysteine and the closing phenylalanine or tryptophan. Fields, in order: V gene, J gene, clone size, D gene, CDR3 protein, CDR3 DNA. A D gene is named only where the DNA matches it firmly. Size is omitted from some rows. Given values are once, few, many or a class for expanded clones.

v_call: TRBV27
j_call: TRBJ1-6
clone_size: few
d_call: .
cdr3_aa: CASRIGPNSPLHF
cdr3_nt: TGTGCCAGCAGAATAGGGCCTAATTCACCCCTCCACTTT

v_call: TRBV5-4
j_call: TRBJ2-2
clone_size: .
d_call: TRBD1
cdr3_aa: CASSWTGDWTGELFF
cdr3_nt: TGTGCCAGCAGCTGGACAGGGGACTGGACCGGGGAGCTGTTTTTT

v_call: TRBV7-6
j_call: TRBJ1-4
clone_size: many
d_call: .
cdr3_aa: CASSLEVGGEKLFF
cdr3_nt: TGTGCCAGCAGCTTGGAAGTTGGCGGGGAAAAACTGTTTTTT

v_call: TRBV7-2
j_call: TRBJ2-1
clone_size: .
d_call: .
cdr3_aa: CASSFIRARNEQFF
cdr3_nt: TGTGCCAGCAGCTTTATCAGGGCCCGGAATGAGCAGTTCTTC

v_call: TRBV19
j_call: TRBJ1-5
clone_size: .
d_call: TRBD1
cdr3_aa: CASSISSWGDRYF
cdr3_nt: TGTGCCAGTAGTATAAGCTCATGGGGGGACAGGTATTTT

v_call: TRBV11-2
j_call: TRBJ2-2
clone_size: many
d_call: .
cdr3_aa: CASSSALRERGGELFF
cdr3_nt: TGTGCCAGCAGCTCGGCCCTCAGGGAAAGAGGCGGGGAGCTGTTTTTT

v_call: TRBV12-3/TRBV12-4
j_call: TRBJ2-6
clone_size: few
d_call: .
cdr3_aa: CASSLSGRGANVLTF
cdr3_nt: TGTGCCAGCAGTTTATCAGGGCGAGGGGCCAACGTCCTGACTTTC

v_call: TRBV6-1
j_call: TRBJ2-7
clone_size: few
d_call: TRBD2
cdr3_aa: CASSEGGLAGYPDVEQYF
cdr3_nt: TGTGCCAGCAGTGAGGGGGGACTAGCGGGGTACCCCGATGTAGAGCAGTACTTC

v_call: TRBV9
j_call: TRBJ1-1
clone_size: .
d_call: .
cdr3_aa: CASSVETGKNTEAFF
cdr3_nt: TGTGCCAGCAGCGTAGAAACAGGGAAGAACACTGAAGCTTTCTTT

v_call: TRBV9
j_call: TRBJ1-1
clone_size: few
d_call: .
cdr3_aa: CASTPWFAEAFF
cdr3_nt: TGTGCCAGCACCCCCTGGTTCGCTGAAGCTTTCTTT

v_call: TRBV27
j_call: TRBJ1-2
clone_size: .
d_call: .
cdr3_aa: CASSVGTQLGGYTF
cdr3_nt: TGTGCCAGCAGTGTCGGGACACAATTAGGTGGCTACACCTTC

v_call: TRBV27
j_call: TRBJ2-5
clone_size: .
d_call: .
cdr3_aa: CASSLYHQETQYF
cdr3_nt: TGTGCCAGCAGTTTATACCACCAAGAGACCCAGTACTTC

v_call: TRBV20-1
j_call: TRBJ2-7
clone_size: .
d_call: .
cdr3_aa: CSAVGRPFEQYF
cdr3_nt: TGCAGTGCCGTGGGCCGACCTTTCGAGCAGTACTTC